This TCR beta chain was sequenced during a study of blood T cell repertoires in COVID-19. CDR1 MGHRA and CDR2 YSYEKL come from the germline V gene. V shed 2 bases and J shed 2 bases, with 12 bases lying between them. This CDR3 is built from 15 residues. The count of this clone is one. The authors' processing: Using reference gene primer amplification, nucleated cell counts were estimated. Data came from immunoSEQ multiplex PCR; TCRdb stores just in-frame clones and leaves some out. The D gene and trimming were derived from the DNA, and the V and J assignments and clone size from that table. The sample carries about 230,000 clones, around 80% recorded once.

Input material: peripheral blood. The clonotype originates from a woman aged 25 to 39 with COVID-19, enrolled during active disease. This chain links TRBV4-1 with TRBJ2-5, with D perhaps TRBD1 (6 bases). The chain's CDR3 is CASSQPTGSQETQYF. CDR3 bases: TGCGCCAGCAGCCAACCGACAGGTTCACAAGAGACCCAGTACTTC.